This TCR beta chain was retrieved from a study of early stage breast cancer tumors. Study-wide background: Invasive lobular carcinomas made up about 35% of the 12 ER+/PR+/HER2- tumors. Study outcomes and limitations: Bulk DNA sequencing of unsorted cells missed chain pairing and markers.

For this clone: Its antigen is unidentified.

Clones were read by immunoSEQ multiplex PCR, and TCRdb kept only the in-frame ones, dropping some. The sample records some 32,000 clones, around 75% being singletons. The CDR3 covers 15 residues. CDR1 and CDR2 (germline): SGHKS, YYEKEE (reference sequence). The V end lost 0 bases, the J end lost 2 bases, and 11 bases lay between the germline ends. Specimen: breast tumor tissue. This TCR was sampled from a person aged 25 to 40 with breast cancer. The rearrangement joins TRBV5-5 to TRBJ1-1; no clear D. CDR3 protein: CASSLGAFGNTEAFF. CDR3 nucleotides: TGTGCCAGCAGCTTGGGGGCCTTCGGCAACACTGAAGCTTTCTTT.